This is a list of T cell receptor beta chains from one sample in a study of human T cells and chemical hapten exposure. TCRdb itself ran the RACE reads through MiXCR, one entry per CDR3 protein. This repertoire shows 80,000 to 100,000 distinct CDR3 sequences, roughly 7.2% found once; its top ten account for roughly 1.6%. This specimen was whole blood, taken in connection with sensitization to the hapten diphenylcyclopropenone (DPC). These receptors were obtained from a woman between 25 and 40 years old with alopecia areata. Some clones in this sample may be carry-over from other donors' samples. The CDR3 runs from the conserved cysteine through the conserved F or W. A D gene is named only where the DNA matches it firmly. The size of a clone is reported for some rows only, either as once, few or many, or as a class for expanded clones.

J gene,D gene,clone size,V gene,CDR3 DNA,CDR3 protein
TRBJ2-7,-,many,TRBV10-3,TGTGCCATCAGTCCTCTACAGGACCTTTACGAGCAGTACTTC,CAISPLQDLYEQYF
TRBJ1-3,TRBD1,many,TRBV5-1,TGCGCCAGCAGCTCTCAAGGGACAGGTGCTGGAAACACCATATATTTT,CASSSQGTGAGNTIYF
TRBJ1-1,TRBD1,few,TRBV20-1,TGCAGTGCTCCCGGGACAGGGGCCTTTGAAGCTTTCTTT,CSAPGTGAFEAFF
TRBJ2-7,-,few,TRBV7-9,TGTGCCAGCAGCCCTTCCGCTAGCTCCTACGAGCAGTACTTC,CASSPSASSYEQYF
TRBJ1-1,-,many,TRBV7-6,TGTGCCAGCAGCTCCCCGGGGAACACTGAAGCTTTCTTT,CASSSPGNTEAFF
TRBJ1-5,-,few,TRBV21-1,TGTGCCAGCAGCCCACGGACAGGGGGCCCATTATATAGCAATCAGCCCCAGCATTTT,CASSPRTGGPLYSNQPQHF
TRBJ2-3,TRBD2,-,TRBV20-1,TGCAGTGCTAGCGGGGGGGCCGATACGCAGTATTTT,CSASGGADTQYF
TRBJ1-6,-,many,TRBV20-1,TGCAGTGCTGCCCCCCCCCCGGGGGAATCCTCTTCACCCCTCCACTTT,CSAAPPPGESSSPLHF
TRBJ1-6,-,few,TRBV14,TGTGCCAGCAGCCTCAACGTAGGCGCCTATAATTCACCCCTCCACTTT,CASSLNVGAYNSPLHF
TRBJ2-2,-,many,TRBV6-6,TGTGCCAGCAGGCCGGACACCTACACCGGGGAGCTGTTTTTT,CASRPDTYTGELFF
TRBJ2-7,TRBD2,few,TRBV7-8,TGTGCCAGCAGCACCAGCGGGGGGCCCACTCGGGAGCAGTACTTC,CASSTSGGPTREQYF
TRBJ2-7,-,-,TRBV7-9,TGTGCCAGCAGCTTAGTAACAGGGCGTCCCTACGAGCAGTACTTC,CASSLVTGRPYEQYF
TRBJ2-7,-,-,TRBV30,TGTGCCTGGAGCTTGGGACCGAAAATTGTCTACGAGCAGTACTTC,CAWSLGPKIVYEQYF
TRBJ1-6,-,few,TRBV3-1,TGTGCCAGCAGCCAACAATTTGCCTACAATTCACCCCTCCACTTT,CASSQQFAYNSPLHF
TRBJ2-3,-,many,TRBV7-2,TGTGCCAGCAGCTTTAGAGGCACAGATACGCAGTATTTT,CASSFRGTDTQYF
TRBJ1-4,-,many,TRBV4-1,TGCGCCAGCAGCCACCAGGGGTTGGGGGCAACTAATGAAAAACTGTTTTTT,CASSHQGLGATNEKLFF
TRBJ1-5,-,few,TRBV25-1,TGTGCCAGCAGTGAATATTTTGGTCAGCCCCAGAATTTT,CASSEYFGQPQNF
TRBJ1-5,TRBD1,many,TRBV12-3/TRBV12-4,TGTGCCAGCAGTTTCGGGACAGGGCTCCAGCCCCAGCATTTT,CASSFGTGLQPQHF
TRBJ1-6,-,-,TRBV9,TGTGCCAGCAGCGCCTCCCCAAACGACCCATCAGGGCCCCTCCACTTT,CASSASPNDPSGPLHF
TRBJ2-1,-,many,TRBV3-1,TGTGCCAGCAGCCGACTAGTATCGTACAATGAGCAGTTCTTC,CASSRLVSYNEQFF
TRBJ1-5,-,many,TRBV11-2,TGTGCCAGCAGCTTAGCTCAGGGGAATAGCAATCAGCCCCAGCATTTT,CASSLAQGNSNQPQHF
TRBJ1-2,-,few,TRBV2,TGTGCCAGCAGCAGGGACCCTAACTATGGCTACACCTTC,CASSRDPNYGYTF
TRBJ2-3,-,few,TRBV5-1,TGCGCCAGCAGCCCAGGACTAAGCACAGATACGCAGTATTTT,CASSPGLSTDTQYF
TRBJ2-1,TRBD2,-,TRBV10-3,TGTGCCATCAGGATAGCGGGGGGAAACTACAATGAGCAGTTCTTC,CAIRIAGGNYNEQFF
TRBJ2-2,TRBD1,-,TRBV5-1,TGCGCCAGCAGCAACCGGACAGGGATTGCCGGGGAGCTGTTTTTT,CASSNRTGIAGELFF
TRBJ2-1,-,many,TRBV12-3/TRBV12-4,TGTGCCAGCAGTTTCCCAGAATACAATGAGCAGTTCTTC,CASSFPEYNEQFF
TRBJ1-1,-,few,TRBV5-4,TGTGCCAGCAGCTCCGGGGATAGGAACACTGAAGCTTTCTTT,CASSSGDRNTEAFF
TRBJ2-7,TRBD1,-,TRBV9,TGTGCCAGCAGCTTAGGGCCCTTTCCGGGACAGGCCTACGAGCAGTACTTC,CASSLGPFPGQAYEQYF
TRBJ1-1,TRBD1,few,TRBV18,TGTGCCAGCTCACTGGGACAGGAACAAGCTTTCTTT,CASSLGQEQAFF
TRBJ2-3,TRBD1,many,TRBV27,TGTGCCAGCAGTTTGATGGGACAGGGGGGTTTAGATACGCAGTATTTT,CASSLMGQGGLDTQYF
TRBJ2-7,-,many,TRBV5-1,TGCGCCAGCAGCTCGTATGGGGACGGAGGCGAGCAGTACTTC,CASSSYGDGGEQYF
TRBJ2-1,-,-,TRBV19,TGTGCCAGTAGTATTAGGAGTAGCTCTGGGTCCAATGAGCAGTTCTTC,CASSIRSSSGSNEQFF
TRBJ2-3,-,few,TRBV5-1,TGCGCCAGCAGTAGGGGGGAAAGCACAGATACGCAGTATTTT,CASSRGESTDTQYF
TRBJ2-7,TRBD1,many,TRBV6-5,TGTGCCAGCAGTTACGTGGACAGGGGTCCCCACGAGCAGTACTTC,CASSYVDRGPHEQYF
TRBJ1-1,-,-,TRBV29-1,TGCAGCGTTGGCAAGTTGAACACTGAAGCTTTCTTT,CSVGKLNTEAFF
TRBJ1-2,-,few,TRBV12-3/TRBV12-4,TGTGCCAGCAGTCCTGTCAGTCGGGGTGGCTACACCTTC,CASSPVSRGGYTF
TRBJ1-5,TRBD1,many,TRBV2,TGTGCCAGCAGTGAAGGGGACAGGATAAATCAGCCCCAGCATTTT,CASSEGDRINQPQHF
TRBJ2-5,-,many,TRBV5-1,TGCGCCAGCAGCTTAGGAGGGCTTCGGGAGACCCAGTACTTC,CASSLGGLRETQYF
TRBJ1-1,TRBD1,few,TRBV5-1,TGCGCCAGCAGCTTGGAGGGGGCCCGGAACACTGAAGCTTTCTTT,CASSLEGARNTEAFF
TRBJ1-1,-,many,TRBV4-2,TGTGCCAGCAGCCAAAACCCTCGTGGGGGGCTGGGGCACAACACTGAAGCTTTCTTT,CASSQNPRGGLGHNTEAFF
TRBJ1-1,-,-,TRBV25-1,TGTGCCAGCAGTGAAGTAGGGTACACTGAAGCTTTCTTT,CASSEVGYTEAFF
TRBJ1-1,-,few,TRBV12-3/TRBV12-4,TGTGCCAGCAGTTTAGCCCTACAGTCTGATATAACGACTGAAGCTTTCTTT,CASSLALQSDITTEAFF
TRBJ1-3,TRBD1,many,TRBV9,TGTGCCAGCAGCCCCCAGCCGAGGGGGCAGATCTCTGGAAACACCATATATTTT,CASSPQPRGQISGNTIYF
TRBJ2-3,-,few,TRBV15,TGTGCCACCAGCAGAGATCGTGGGGGCACGGATACGCAGTATTTT,CATSRDRGGTDTQYF
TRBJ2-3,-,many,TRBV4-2,TGTGCCAGCAGCGAAGGGCCCCAGGAAAGCACAGATACGCAGTATTTT,CASSEGPQESTDTQYF
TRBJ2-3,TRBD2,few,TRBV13,TGTGCCAGCAGCCCTTTCCCTCTAGCGGGGGGTTCTAGCACAGATACGCAGTATTTT,CASSPFPLAGGSSTDTQYF
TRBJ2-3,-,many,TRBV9,TGTGCCAGCAGCCCGGGGAATTATCGCACAGATACGCAGTATTTT,CASSPGNYRTDTQYF
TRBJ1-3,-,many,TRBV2,TGTGCCAGCAGTGTACAGAGGGTTCCACGGGACACTGGAAACACCATATATTTT,CASSVQRVPRDTGNTIYF
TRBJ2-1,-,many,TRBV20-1,TGCAGTGCCCGGGACCCGACTAGGGGCTACAATGAGCAGTTCTTC,CSARDPTRGYNEQFF
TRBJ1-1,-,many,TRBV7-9,TGTGCCAGCAGCTTGACAGGTTTGAACACTGAAGCTTTCTTT,CASSLTGLNTEAFF
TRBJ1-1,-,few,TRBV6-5,TGTGCCGCGTGGAACAGTCACCGGACTGAAGCTTTCTTT,CAAWNSHRTEAFF
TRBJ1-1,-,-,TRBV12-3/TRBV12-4,TGTGCCAGCAGGGGTTCTTGGACTGAAGCTTTCTTT,CASRGSWTEAFF
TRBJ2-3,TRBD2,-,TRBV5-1,TGCGCCAGCACTAGCGGGGGCCCCAGAGATACGCAGTATTTT,CASTSGGPRDTQYF
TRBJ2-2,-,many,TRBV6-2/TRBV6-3,TGTGCCAGCAGCGGACAGTACACCGGGGAGCTGTTTTTT,CASSGQYTGELFF
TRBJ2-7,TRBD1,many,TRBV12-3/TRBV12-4,TGTGCCAGCGCGAAGGGGACAGCGTACTACGAGCAGTACTTC,CASAKGTAYYEQYF
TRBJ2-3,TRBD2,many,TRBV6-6,TGTGCCAGCAGCCTCCCAGCGGGGACTAGCACAGATACGCAGTATTTT,CASSLPAGTSTDTQYF
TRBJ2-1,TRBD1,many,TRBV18,TGTGCCAGCTCACAGACAGGGTTCAATGAGCAGTTCTTC,CASSQTGFNEQFF
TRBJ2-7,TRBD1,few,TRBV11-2,TGTGCCAGCACCGAACACCCGGGACAGCCATACGAGCAGTACTTC,CASTEHPGQPYEQYF
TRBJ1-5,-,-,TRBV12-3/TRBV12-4,TGTGCCAGCAGGTTTGGGGGATTAAATACAGGGAGTGGGAGTAGCAATCAGCCCCAGCATTTT,CASRFGGLNTGSGSSNQPQHF